The 9 T cell receptor beta chains given below trace back to one sample, sequenced in a study of early T cells in non-severe SARS-CoV-2 infection. TCRdb recomputed calls from the 5' RACE reads with MiXCR, one row per CDR3 protein. The repertoire holds around 25,000 distinct CDR3 sequences, with around 5.4% as singletons. The sequenced sample was whole blood. The receptors shown here come from an adult who was a healthcare worker with PCR-confirmed SARS-CoV-2 infection or an uninfected control (not recorded which).

This clonotype has ten or more counts. V gene TRBV13 combines with J gene TRBJ2-1; D remains ambiguous. Germline values: CDR1 PRHDT, CDR2 FYEKMQ (reference sequence). The CDR3 length is 18 residues. Between the trimmed V and J ends, which lost 1 base and 1 base, there was a span of 17 bases. The CDR3 DNA reads as TGTGCCAGCAGCTTAGAAAGTAGTAGTAGTGGTTCCTACAATGAGCAGTTCTTC. Protein sequence: CASSLESSSSGSYNEQFF.

This clonotype occurred a few times. The V and J genes are TRBV7-2 and TRBJ2-3, with D perhaps being TRBD1 or TRBD2 (6 bases each). The CDR3 has 15 amino acids. Germline assignment: CDR1 SGHTA and CDR2 FQGNSA. V was cut by 3 bases and J by 2 bases, with 12 bases left in between. The CDR3 region is CASSLRGASTDTQYF. The CDR3 nucleotides are TGTGCCAGCAGCTTGAGGGGGGCTTCCACAGATACGCAGTATTTT.

This clonotype was recorded a few times. The rearrangement links TRBV6-6 to TRBJ1-6; D is perhaps TRBD1 (5 bases). The germline V gene has CDR1 MNHNY and CDR2 SVGAGI (reference sequence). The CDR3 consists of 15 residues. The V and J ends lost 8 bases and 1 base respectively, with 12 bases between them. This chain's CDR3 is CASSGGISYNSPLHF. In DNA form, the CDR3 reads TGTGCCAGCTCGGGGGGAATATCCTATAATTCACCCCTCCACTTT.

This clonotype has ten or more counts. V and J are TRBV7-6 and TRBJ1-2, with TRBD1 as a possible D gene (6 bases). With 0 bases removed from V and 3 bases from J, the gap between germline ends came to 14 bases. The CDR3 is 16 amino acids. CDR1 is SGHVS, CDR2 FNYEAQ, per germline. The CDR3 reads CASSLADGGRYYGYTF. DNA of the CDR3: TGTGCCAGCAGCTTAGCGGATGGGGGGCGGTACTATGGCTACACCTTC.

This clonotype showed up just a few times. The CDR3 is CASSYGGQGYEQYF. DNA for the CDR3: TGTGCCAGCAGTTACGGGGGACAGGGCTACGAGCAGTACTTC. V gene TRBV6-2 or TRBV6-3 combines with J gene TRBJ2-7, with 9 bases lining up with TRBD1. Per germline, CDR1 MNHEY and CDR2 SVGEGT. Trimming at V came to 2 bases and at J to 3 bases, leaving 2 bases not matched to a gene. This CDR3 comprises 14 residues.

This clonotype was recorded at least ten times. The chain links TRBV20-1 to TRBJ1-1; D is unclear. This CDR3 contains 11 residues. Germline CDR1 and CDR2: DFQATT and SNEGSKA (reference sequence). CDR3 DNA: TGCAGCTCGGGTATGAACACTGAAGCTTTCTTT. Translating gives CSSGMNTEAFF.

The chain links TRBV5-1 to TRBJ1-5; 9 bases map to TRBD1. This CDR3 contains 15 residues. The trim removed 4 bases at V and 4 bases at J, leaving 6 bases unmatched. CDR1 is SGHRS, CDR2 YFSETQ, per germline. The CDR3 DNA follows: TGCGCCAGCAGCGAAGGGACAGGGTCAAATCAGCCCCAGCATTTT. This codes for CASSEGTGSNQPQHF.

This clonotype has at least ten counts. The CDR3 nucleotides are TGTGCCAGCAGCTTAGCCCATACAGGTGTCGGAAGGGAGAAAACCGGCACTGAAGCTTTCTTT. Its translation: CASSLAHTGVGREKTGTEAFF. The chain links TRBV11-2 to TRBJ1-1, with D perhaps TRBD1 (5 bases). The germline gives CDR1 SGHAT, CDR2 FQNNGV. The CDR3 contains 21 residues. The V end was cut by 1 base, the J end by 4 bases, with 31 bases between.

In regard to this clonotype: A much larger clonotype is one base distant, so this may be a read error. The V call is TRBV7-9, the J call TRBJ1-6; maybe TRBD1 (6 bases). CDR1 SEHNR and CDR2 FQNEAQ come from the germline V gene (reference sequence). The CDR3 totals 12 residues. CDR3 nucleotide sequence: TGTGCGGCGGACAGCCGGAATTCACCCCTCCACTTT. This gives the protein CAADSRNSPLHF.